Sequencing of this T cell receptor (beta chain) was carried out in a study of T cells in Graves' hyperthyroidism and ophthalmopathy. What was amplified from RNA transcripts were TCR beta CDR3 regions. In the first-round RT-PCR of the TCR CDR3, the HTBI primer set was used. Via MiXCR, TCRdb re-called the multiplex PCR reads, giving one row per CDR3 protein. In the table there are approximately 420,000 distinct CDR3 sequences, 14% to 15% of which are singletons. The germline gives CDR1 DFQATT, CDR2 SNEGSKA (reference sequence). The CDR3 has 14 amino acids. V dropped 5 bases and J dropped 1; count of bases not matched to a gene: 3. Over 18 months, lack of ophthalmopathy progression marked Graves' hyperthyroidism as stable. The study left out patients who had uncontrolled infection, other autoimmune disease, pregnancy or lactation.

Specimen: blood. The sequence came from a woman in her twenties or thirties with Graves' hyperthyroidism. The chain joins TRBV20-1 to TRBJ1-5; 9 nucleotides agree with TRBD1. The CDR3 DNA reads TGCAGTGCTGAGACAGGGGGAAGCAATCAGCCCCAGCATTTT. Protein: CSAETGGSNQPQHF.